This T cell receptor (beta chain) was recorded in a study of cytomegalovirus exposure and HLA in healthy donors. The study ran its PCR with 60 Vbeta and 13 Jbeta primers. TCRdb keeps only in-frame clones here, not all; method: immunoSEQ multiplex PCR. The top ten clones hold about 2% of a sample with approximately 280,000 clones, around 90% of them seen once. Study-wide results and caveats: Later analysis associated a missense DCLRE1C variant with TCR beta V- and J-gene trimming. Productive status was seen about 87% or about 30% of the time for most TCR beta V segments in an earlier analysis. After further analysis at a later stage, 16,951 TCR beta sequences were associated with HLA alleles at 0.05 false discovery rate.

Turning to this clone: Its matching antigen is unknown.

Germline-derived CDR1 and CDR2 are MNHEY and SVGAGI. CDR3 length: 15 amino acids. V trimming: 4 bases; J trimming: 5 bases; junction bases outside the gene matches: 5. This chain connects TRBV6-5 to TRBJ2-3; 11 positions agree with TRBD2. The sample was PBMCs. The TCR was taken from a young woman in good health and CMV-seronegative. The CDR3 sequence: CASSSLAGGEDTQYF. The CDR3 nucleotides are TGTGCCAGCAGTTCCCTAGCGGGGGGCGAAGATACGCAGTATTTT.